This T cell receptor beta chain came from a study of Ad26.COV2.S vaccination and SARS-CoV-2 variants. Note on this clone: Its antigen is not known.

Assay used: immunoSEQ multiplex PCR; TCRdb lists only in-frame clones, some missing. The repertoire holds 180,000 or so clones, with about 83% as singletons. The CDR3 has 18 amino acids. V shed 0 bases and J 3 bases; nucleotides not matched to a gene: 13. Per germline, CDR1 SGHDN and CDR2 FVKESK. Overall study results and limits: Substantial post-vaccination breadth of spike-specific CD8+ and CD4+ T cell responses was reported.

The chain is built from TRBV14 and TRBJ1-2; 7 bases are shared with TRBD1. This receptor was identified in a human donor who had recovered from COVID-19. This specimen was peripheral blood, taken after recovery from COVID-19. Here the CDR3 reads CASSQDFLWEGADYGYTF. The CDR3 DNA reads TGTGCCAGCAGCCAAGACTTCCTTTGGGAGGGGGCGGACTATGGCTACACCTTC.